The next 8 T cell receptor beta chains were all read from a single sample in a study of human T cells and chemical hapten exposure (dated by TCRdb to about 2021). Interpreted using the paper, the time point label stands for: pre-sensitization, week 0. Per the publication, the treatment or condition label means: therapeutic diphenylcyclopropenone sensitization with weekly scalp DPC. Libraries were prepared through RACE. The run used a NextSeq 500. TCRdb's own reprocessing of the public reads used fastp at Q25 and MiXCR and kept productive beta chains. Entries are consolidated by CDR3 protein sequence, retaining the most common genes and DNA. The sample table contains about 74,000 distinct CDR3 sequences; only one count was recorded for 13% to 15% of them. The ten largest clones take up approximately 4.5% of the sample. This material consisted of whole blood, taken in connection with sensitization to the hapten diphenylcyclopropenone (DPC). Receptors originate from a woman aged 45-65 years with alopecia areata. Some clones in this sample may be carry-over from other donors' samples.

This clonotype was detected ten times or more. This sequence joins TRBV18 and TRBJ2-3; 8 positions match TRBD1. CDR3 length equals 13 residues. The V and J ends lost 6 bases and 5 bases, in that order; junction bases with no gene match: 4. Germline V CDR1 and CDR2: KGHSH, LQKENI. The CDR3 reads CASSQGAEDTQYF. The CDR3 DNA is TGTGCCAGCTCGCAGGGGGCAGAAGATACGCAGTATTTT.

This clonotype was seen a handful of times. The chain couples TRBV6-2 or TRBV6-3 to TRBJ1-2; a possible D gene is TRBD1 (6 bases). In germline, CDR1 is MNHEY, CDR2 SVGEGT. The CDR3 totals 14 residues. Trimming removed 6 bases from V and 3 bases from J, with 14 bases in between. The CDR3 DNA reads TGTGCCAGCAGCAACGAAGGACAGTACTATGGCTACACCTTC. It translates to CASSNEGQYYGYTF.

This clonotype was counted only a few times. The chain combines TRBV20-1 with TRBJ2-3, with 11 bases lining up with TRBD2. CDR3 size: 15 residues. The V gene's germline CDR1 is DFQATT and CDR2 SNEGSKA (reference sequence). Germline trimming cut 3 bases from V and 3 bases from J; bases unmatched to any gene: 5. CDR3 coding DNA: TGCAGTGCTAGGGTAGCGGGAGGGCCTACAGATACGCAGTATTTT. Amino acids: CSARVAGGPTDTQYF.

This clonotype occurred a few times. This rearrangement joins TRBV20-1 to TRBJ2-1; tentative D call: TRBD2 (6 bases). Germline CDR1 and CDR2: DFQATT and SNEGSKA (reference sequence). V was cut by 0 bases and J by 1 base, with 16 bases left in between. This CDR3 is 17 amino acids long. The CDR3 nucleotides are TGCAGTGCTAGAGAAAGGGCGGGACTCGAGTCCTACAATGAGCAGTTCTTC. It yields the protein CSARERAGLESYNEQFF.

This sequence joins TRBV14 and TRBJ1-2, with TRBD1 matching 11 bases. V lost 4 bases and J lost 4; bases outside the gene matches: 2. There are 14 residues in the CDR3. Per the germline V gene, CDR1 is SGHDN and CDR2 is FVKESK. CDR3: CASSRDRGAYGYTF. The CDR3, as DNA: TGTGCCAGCAGCCGGGACAGGGGGGCCTATGGCTACACCTTC. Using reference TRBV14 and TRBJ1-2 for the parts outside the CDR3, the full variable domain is EAGVTQFPSHSVIEKGQTVTLRCDPISGHDNLYWYRRVMGKEIKFLLHFVKESKQDESGMPNNRFLAERTGGTYSTLKVQPAELEDSGVYFCASSRDRGAYGYTFGSGTRLTVV.

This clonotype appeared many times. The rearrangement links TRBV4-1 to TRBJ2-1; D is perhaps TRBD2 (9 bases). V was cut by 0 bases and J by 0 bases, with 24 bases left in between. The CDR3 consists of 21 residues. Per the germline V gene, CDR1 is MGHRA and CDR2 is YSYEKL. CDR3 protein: CASSQERRGRLAERSYNEQFF. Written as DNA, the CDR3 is TGCGCCAGCAGCCAAGAGCGCAGGGGGCGACTAGCGGAACGCTCCTACAATGAGCAGTTCTTC.

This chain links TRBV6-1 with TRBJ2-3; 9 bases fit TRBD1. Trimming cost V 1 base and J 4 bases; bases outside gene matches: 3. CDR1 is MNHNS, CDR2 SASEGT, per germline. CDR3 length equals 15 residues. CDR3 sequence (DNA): TGTGCCAGCAGTGAAGAAGGGACAGGGCCAGATACGCAGTATTTT. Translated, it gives CASSEEGTGPDTQYF.

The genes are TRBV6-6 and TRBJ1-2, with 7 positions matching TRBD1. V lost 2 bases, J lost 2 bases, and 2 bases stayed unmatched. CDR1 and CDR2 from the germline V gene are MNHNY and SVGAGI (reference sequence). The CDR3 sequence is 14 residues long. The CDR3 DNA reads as TGTGCCAGCAGTTACCTACAGGGGAACTATGGCTACACCTTC. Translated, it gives CASSYLQGNYGYTF.